The 20 T cell receptor beta chains listed next were all sequenced from one sample in a study of PD-1 blockade in classical Hodgkin lymphoma. Time point: cycle 4 day 1 (C4D1), after 5 to 7 weeks of nivolumab. Each and every patient relapsed after autologous stem cell transplantation, and patients got differing brentuximab vedotin exposure. Produced via immunoSEQ multiplex PCR; TCRdb's table is partial and in-frame only. In the table there are tens of thousands of clones, 91% of which are singletons. Sequenced here: peripheral blood mononuclear cells (PBMCs), sampled before the fourth cycle of nivolumab. Receptors originate from a human donor with classical Hodgkin lymphoma.

The CDR3 region is CASSDWGGREKLFF. For the CDR3, the DNA is TGTGCCAGCAGTGATTGGGGGGGCCGTGAAAAACTGTTTTTT. The chain couples TRBV2 to TRBJ1-4; D is possibly TRBD1 (6 bases). CDR3 length: 14 residues. Germline V CDR1 and CDR2: SNHLY, FYNNEI. V dropped 3 bases and J dropped 7 bases, with 12 bases sitting between them.

V and J are TRBV11-2 and TRBJ2-3, with 8 bases aligning to TRBD2. The CDR3 loop spans 18 amino acids. Germline V lookup: CDR1 SGHAT, CDR2 FQNNGV. Losses at the gene ends were 1 base for V and 5 bases for J; bases not matched to a gene: 14. CDR3 loop: CASSLGRGGRPYEDTQYF. The CDR3 DNA follows: TGTGCCAGCAGCTTAGGTCGGGGGGGACGACCATACGAAGATACGCAGTATTTT.

The genes are TRBV19 and TRBJ1-6; the match to TRBD1 covers 7 bases. Germline CDR1 LNHDA, CDR2 SQIVND (reference sequence). This CDR3 comprises 14 residues. The trim removed 8 bases at V and 11 bases at J, leaving 12 bases unmatched. CDR3 DNA: TGTGCCAGTGGGCTTGAGGGGGCCCTGACACCCCTCCACTTT. As protein: CASGLEGALTPLHF.

The chain joins TRBV10-3 to TRBJ1-2; tentatively, D is TRBD1 (6 bases). CDR1 is ENHRY and CDR2 is SYGVKD in the germline V gene. V lost 8 bases to trimming and J lost 2 bases, with 12 bases between them. The CDR3 length is 13 residues. CDR3 bases: TGTGCCATCGGAGAAACAGGGAACTATGGCTACACCTTC. Protein: CAIGETGNYGYTF.

V and J are TRBV6-5 and TRBJ2-1; 7 positions agree with TRBD1. This CDR3 has 13 amino acids. Trimming cost V 8 bases and J 9 bases; bases outside gene matches: 10. Germline loops: CDR1 MNHEY, CDR2 SVGAGI. The CDR3 is CASSGTEGGEQFF. The CDR3, as DNA: TGTGCCAGCTCGGGGACAGAGGGCGGTGAGCAGTTCTTC.

The chain uses TRBV28 and TRBJ2-7, with 8 nucleotides matching TRBD2. The CDR3 spans 16 residues. CDR1 is MDHEN, CDR2 SYDVKM, per germline. Trimming took 4 bases from V and 5 from J; bases not matched to a gene: 13. The CDR3 region is CASSSPPGGPRNEQYF. The CDR3 DNA reads as TGTGCCAGCAGTTCCCCACCGGGGGGGCCTAGAAACGAGCAGTACTTC.

The chain has TRBV11-2 and TRBJ2-7; maybe TRBD1 (5 bases). The germline V gene has CDR1 SGHAT and CDR2 FQNNGV. Trimming cost V 6 bases and J 1 base, with 16 bases left between them. The CDR3 is made up of 15 amino acids. The CDR3 region has the DNA TGTGCCAGCAGGGAAGTGCAGGGCCGGTCCTACGAGCAGTACTTC. It encodes CASREVQGRSYEQYF.

As regards this clone: Mismatch with germline at one junction end may stem from a read error. The chain employs TRBV2 and TRBJ1-2; D ambiguous. This CDR3 contains 14 residues. CDR1 is SNHLY, CDR2 FYNNEI, per germline. The CDR3 bases are TGTGCCAGCAGGATTCGACTGAACCTCTATGTGAGGGCCTTC. Translated, it gives CASRIRLNLYVRAF.

The rearrangement joins TRBV15 to TRBJ1-2; D unclear. From germline, CDR1 is LNHNV and CDR2 YYDKDF (reference sequence). The V gene lost 9 bases and the J gene lost 0 bases, with 8 bases spanning the gap. The CDR3 loop spans 12 amino acids. The CDR3 DNA is TGTGCCACTGTCGGGGCTAACTATGGCTACACCTTC. Translation gives CATVGANYGYTF.

This chain joins TRBV6-6 and TRBJ2-7; tentative D call: TRBD1 (6 bases). V was pared by 10 bases and J by 1 base, with 23 bases between. Germline V lookup: CDR1 MNHNY, CDR2 SVGAGI (reference sequence). The CDR3 has 16 amino acids. The CDR3 DNA follows: TGTGCCACCCCCATTCAGGCAGGGGTGAATTCCTACGAGCAGTACTTC. Protein product: CATPIQAGVNSYEQYF.

The J gene is TRBJ2-7, the V gene TRBV6-5; TRBD2 matches 7 bases. Germline V gene lookup returns CDR1 MNHEY and CDR2 SVGAGI. The ends lost 6 bases at V and 9 bases at J; junction bases unmatched: 5. This CDR3 is 11 amino acids long. This CDR3 is CASRGVAGQYF. The CDR3, as DNA: TGTGCCAGCAGAGGGGTAGCGGGGCAGTACTTC.

This clone was recorded only once. The gene calls are TRBV7-9 and TRBJ2-7; D unresolved. This CDR3 contains 12 residues. Germline CDR1 reads SEHNR; CDR2 reads FQNEAQ (reference sequence). Trimming took 4 bases from V and 2 from J, leaving 6 bases between them. The CDR3 bases are TGTGCCAGCAGCTCCCAAGCCTACGAGCAGTACTTC. It specifies CASSSQAYEQYF.

The sample holds a few counts of this clone. The chain uses TRBV6-6 and TRBJ2-7; tentative D call: TRBD2 (6 bases). The germline V and J ends were trimmed by 0 bases and 1 base, with 10 bases remaining between them. The CDR3 covers 15 residues. Per germline, CDR1 MNHNY and CDR2 SVGAGI (reference sequence). This chain's CDR3 is CASSYSPLASYEQYF. CDR3 coding DNA: TGTGCCAGCAGTTACTCTCCTCTAGCGTCCTACGAGCAGTACTTC.

V is TRBV11-2 and J is TRBJ1-2; D might be TRBD1 (5 bases). V was cut by 5 bases and J by 8 bases, with 18 bases left in between. The CDR3 has 14 residues. Germline CDR1 SGHAT, CDR2 FQNNGV. The CDR3 DNA reads TGTGCCAGCAGCGATCGACACATCGGGGGGGGCTACACCTTC. Translating it yields CASSDRHIGGGYTF.

The gene calls are TRBV5-4 and TRBJ2-3; D unresolved. Deletions cut 4 bases from V and 3 bases from J, with 18 bases between. CDR1 SGHNT and CDR2 YYREEE come from the germline V gene (reference sequence). This CDR3 contains 16 residues. CDR3 coding DNA: TGTGCCAGCAGCCCCGAACCTAGGGTCAGTACAGATACGCAGTATTTT. Translating gives CASSPEPRVSTDTQYF.

V and J are TRBV7-6 and TRBJ2-2, with 10 positions matching TRBD2. V lost 5 bases and J lost 4; bases outside the gene matches: 4. The germline V gene encodes CDR1 SGHVS and CDR2 FNYEAQ. This CDR3 comprises 15 residues. The CDR3 nucleotides are TGTGCCAGCAGCGCCGGGACTAGCGCCACCGGGGAGCTGTTTTTT. Protein sequence: CASSAGTSATGELFF.

This clone occurred once. The chain carries TRBV6-6 and TRBJ2-3, with TRBD2 matching 8 bases. Germline CDR1 and CDR2: MNHNY and SVGAGI (reference sequence). The CDR3 sequence is 15 residues long. After removal of 6 bases from V and 2 bases from J, the junction contained 7 bases not matched to a gene. The chain's CDR3 is CASSRSGGVTDTQYF. Here the CDR3 DNA reads TGTGCCAGCAGCCGAAGCGGGGGAGTCACAGATACGCAGTATTTT.

The chain couples TRBV28 to TRBJ2-4, with 8 bases that match TRBD2. Germline values: CDR1 MDHEN, CDR2 SYDVKM. Trimming took 7 bases from V and 0 from J; bases not matched to a gene: 20. CDR3 length: 20 residues. The CDR3 here is CASTRGGGLGQNLAKNIQYF. CDR3 nucleotides: TGTGCCAGCACTAGAGGGGGGGGACTAGGACAAAACTTAGCCAAAAACATTCAGTACTTC.

The V call is TRBV4-1, the J call TRBJ1-2; 7 bases are a match to TRBD1. This CDR3 is built from 15 residues. Germline CDR1 MGHRA, CDR2 YSYEKL. The V gene end was trimmed by 3 bases and the J gene end by 3 bases; junction bases not matched to a gene: 7. The CDR3 DNA sequence: TGCGCCAGCAGCCAGACTTCCGGGACAGACTATGGCTACACCTTC. It codes for CASSQTSGTDYGYTF.

The V gene is TRBV19, the J gene TRBJ2-3; D call uncertain. The ends were cut back, 9 bases at V and 2 bases at J, with 12 bases in the middle. Germline lookup yields CDR1 LNHDA and CDR2 SQIVND (reference sequence). This CDR3 is 13 amino acids long. In nucleotides, the CDR3 is TGTGCCAGCGCTACGCAGCACACAGATACGCAGTATTTT. Its protein product is CASATQHTDTQYF.